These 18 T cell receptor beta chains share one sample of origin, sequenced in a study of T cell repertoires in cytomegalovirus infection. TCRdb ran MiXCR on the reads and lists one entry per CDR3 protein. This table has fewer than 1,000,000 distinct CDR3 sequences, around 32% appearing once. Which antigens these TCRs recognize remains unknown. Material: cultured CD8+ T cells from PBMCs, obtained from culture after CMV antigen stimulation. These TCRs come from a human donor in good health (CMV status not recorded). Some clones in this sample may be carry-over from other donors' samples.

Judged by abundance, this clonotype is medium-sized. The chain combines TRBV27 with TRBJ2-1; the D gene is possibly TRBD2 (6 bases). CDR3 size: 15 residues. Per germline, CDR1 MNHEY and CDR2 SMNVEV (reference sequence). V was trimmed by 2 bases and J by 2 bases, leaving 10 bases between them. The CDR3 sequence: CASSLIAETYNEQFF. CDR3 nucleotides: TGTGCCAGCAGTTTAATAGCGGAGACCTACAATGAGCAGTTCTTC.

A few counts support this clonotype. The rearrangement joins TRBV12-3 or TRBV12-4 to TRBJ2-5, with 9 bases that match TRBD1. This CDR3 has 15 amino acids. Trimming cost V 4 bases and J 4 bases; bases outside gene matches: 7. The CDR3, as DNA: TGTGCCAGCAGTTCCTGGACAGGGGACGGAGAGACCCAGTACTTC. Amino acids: CASSSWTGDGETQYF.

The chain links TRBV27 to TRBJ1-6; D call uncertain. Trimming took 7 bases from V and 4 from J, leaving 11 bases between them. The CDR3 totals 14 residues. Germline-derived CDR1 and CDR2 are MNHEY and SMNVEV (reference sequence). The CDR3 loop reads CASTPRAYNSPLHF. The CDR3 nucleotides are TGTGCCAGCACCCCCCGGGCTTATAATTCACCCCTCCACTTT.

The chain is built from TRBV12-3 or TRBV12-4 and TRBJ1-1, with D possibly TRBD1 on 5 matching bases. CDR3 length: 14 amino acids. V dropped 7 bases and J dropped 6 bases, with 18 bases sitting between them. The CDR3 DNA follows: TGTGCCAGCATCAGAAGGGACTCCCGGGCTGAAGCTTTCTTT. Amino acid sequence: CASIRRDSRAEAFF.

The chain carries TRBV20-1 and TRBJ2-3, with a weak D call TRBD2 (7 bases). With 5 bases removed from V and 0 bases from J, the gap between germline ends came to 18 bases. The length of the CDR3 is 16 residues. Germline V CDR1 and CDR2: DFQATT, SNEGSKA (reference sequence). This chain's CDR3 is CSAEIVGGASTDTQYF. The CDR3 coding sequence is TGCAGTGCTGAGATTGTTGGGGGGGCGAGCACAGATACGCAGTATTTT.

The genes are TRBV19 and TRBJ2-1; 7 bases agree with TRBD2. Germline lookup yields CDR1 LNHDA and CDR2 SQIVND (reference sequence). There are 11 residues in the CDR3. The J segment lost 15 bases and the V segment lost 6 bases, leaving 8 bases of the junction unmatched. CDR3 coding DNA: TGTGCCAGTAGAGTCGGACTAGGGCTGTTCTTC. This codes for CASRVGLGLFF.

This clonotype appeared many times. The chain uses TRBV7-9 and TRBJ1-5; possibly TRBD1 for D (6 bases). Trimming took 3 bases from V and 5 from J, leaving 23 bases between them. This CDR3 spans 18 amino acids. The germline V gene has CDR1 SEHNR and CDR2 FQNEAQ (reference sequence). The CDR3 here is CASSLKNSGAGPDQPQHF. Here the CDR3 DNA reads TGTGCCAGCAGCTTGAAAAATTCGGGGGCGGGGCCGGATCAGCCCCAGCATTTT.

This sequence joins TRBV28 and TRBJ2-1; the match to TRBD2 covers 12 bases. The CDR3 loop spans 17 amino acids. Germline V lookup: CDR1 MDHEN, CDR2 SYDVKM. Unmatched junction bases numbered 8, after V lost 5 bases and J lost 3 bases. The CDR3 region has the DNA TGTGCCAGCAGTGCCCCTCTAGCGGGGGGGGTCTACAATGAGCAGTTCTTC. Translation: CASSAPLAGGVYNEQFF. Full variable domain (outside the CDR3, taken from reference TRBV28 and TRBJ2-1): DVKVTQSSRYLVKRTGEKVFLECVQDMDHENMFWYRQDPGLGLRLIYFSYDVKMKEKGDIPEGYSVSREKKERFSLILESASTNQTSMYLCASSAPLAGGVYNEQFFGPGTRLTVL.

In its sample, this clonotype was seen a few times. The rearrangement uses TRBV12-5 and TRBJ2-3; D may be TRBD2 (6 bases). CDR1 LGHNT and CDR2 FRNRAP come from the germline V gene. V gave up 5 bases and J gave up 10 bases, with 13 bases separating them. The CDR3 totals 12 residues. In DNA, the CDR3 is TGTGCTAGTGGTATAAAGCGGGTGTCGCAGTATTTT. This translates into CASGIKRVSQYF.

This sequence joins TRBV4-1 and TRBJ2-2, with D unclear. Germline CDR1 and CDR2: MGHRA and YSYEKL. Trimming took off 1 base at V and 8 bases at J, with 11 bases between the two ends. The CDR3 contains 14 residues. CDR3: CASSQARNGGELFF. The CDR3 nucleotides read TGCGCCAGCAGCCAAGCCAGGAATGGGGGGGAGCTGTTTTTT.

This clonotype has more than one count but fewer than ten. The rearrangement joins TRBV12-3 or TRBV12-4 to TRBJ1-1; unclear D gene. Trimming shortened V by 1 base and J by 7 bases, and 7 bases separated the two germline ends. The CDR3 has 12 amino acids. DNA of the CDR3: TGTGCCAGCAGTTTAGGGGCAGTTGAAGCTTTCTTT. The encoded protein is CASSLGAVEAFF.

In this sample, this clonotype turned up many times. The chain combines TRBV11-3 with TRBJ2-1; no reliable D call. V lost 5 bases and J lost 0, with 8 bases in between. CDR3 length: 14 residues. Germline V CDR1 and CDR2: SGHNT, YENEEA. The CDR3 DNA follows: TGTGCCAGCAGCAACAGAAGCTCCTACAATGAGCAGTTCTTC. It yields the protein CASSNRSSYNEQFF.

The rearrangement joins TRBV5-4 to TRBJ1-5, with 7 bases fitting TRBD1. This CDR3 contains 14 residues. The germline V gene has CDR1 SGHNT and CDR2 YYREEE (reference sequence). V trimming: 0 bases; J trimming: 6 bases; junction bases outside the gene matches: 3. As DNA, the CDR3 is TGTGCCAGCAGCTTGGGAGGGGGCACTCAGCCCCAGCATTTT. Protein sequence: CASSLGGGTQPQHF.

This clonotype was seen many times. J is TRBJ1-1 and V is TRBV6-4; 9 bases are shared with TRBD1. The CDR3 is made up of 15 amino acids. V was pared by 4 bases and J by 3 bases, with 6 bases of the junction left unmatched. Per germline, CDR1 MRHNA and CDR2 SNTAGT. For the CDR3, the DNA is TGTGCCAGCAGTGCGGGACAGGGCCGTTACACTGAAGCTTTCTTT. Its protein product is CASSAGQGRYTEAFF.

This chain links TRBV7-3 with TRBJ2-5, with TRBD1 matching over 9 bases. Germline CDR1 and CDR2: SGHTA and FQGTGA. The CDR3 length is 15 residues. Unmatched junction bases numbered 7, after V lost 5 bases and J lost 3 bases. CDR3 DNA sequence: TGTGCCAGCAGCCGGTACAGGGGGCACGAAGAGACCCAGTACTTC. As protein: CASSRYRGHEETQYF.

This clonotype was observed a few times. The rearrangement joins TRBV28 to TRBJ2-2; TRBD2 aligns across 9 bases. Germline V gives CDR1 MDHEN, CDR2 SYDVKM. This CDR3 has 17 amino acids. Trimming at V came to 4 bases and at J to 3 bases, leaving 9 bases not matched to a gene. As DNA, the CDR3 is TGTGCCAGCAGTTCCCTAAGAGCGGGGGGTTACACCGGGGAGCTGTTTTTT. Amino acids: CASSSLRAGGYTGELFF.

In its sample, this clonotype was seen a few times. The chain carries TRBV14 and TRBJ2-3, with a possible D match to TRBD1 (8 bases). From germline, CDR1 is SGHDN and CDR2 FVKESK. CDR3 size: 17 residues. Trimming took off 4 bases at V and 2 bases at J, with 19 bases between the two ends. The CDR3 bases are TGTGCCAGCAGCCCTCAACAGGGGGGGATACACACAGATACGCAGTATTTT. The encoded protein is CASSPQQGGIHTDTQYF.

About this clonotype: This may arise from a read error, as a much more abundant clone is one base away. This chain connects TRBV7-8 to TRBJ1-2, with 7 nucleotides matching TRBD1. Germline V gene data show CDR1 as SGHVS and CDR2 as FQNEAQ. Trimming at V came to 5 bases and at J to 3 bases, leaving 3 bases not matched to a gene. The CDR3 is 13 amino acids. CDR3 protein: CASSTGQHYGYTF. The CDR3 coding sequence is TGTGCCAGCAGCACGGGACAGCACTATGGCTACACCTTC.